This TCR beta chain stems from a study of radiotherapy plus CTLA-4 blockade in lung cancer. In the study overall: With about a third of patients having disease control, objective responses were seen in roughly 18%.

Study-wide points: Radiotherapy with ipilimumab was followed by blood expansion of tumor-derived clones.

Only in-frame clones appear in the TCRdb table, and some are missing; sequencing was by immunoSEQ multiplex PCR. This table has some 30,000 clones, about four fifths appearing once. Points on this clone: What it binds is not known.

People whose metastatic non-small-cell lung cancer was chemo-refractory got focal radiation along with CTLA-4 blockade by ipilimumab. CDR3 length equals 16 residues. V gave up 1 base and J gave up 1 base; unmatched junction bases: 5. CDR1 and CDR2 (germline): LNHDA, SQIVND (reference sequence). The chain combines TRBV19 with TRBJ1-2; 8 bases are shared with TRBD1. The material sequenced was peripheral blood, taken from a patient treated with radiotherapy plus ipilimumab. The TCR sequence derives from a human donor with non-small cell lung cancer that progressed on radiotherapy plus ipilimumab. This chain's CDR3 is CASSIAGTGLNYGYTF. CDR3 bases: TGTGCCAGTAGTATAGCCGGGACAGGCCTTAACTATGGCTACACCTTC.